The 24 T cell receptor beta chains given below trace back to one sample, sequenced in a study of blood T cell repertoires in COVID-19. Only in-frame clones appear in the TCRdb table, and some are missing; sequencing was by immunoSEQ multiplex PCR. The sample has 400,000 to 550,000 clones; roughly 85% are singletons. Specimen: PBMCs or T cells enriched from blood (not recorded which). All receptors derive from a woman aged 18-29 years with acute COVID-19.

The CDR3 nucleotides are TGTGCCAGCAGTCTCGACCGGGAGCATGACGTTCCCTATAATTCACCCCTCCACTTT. It encodes CASSLDREHDVPYNSPLHF. This chain joins TRBV28 and TRBJ1-6; D remains unclear. CDR3 length: 19 amino acids. CDR1 is MDHEN and CDR2 is SYDVKM in the germline V gene. The V end lost 5 bases, the J end lost 2 bases, and 22 bases lay between the germline ends.

This clone was detected once. The V call is TRBV12-5, the J call TRBJ2-2, with TRBD1 identical over 9 bases. With 4 bases clipped from V and 6 bases from J, the junction kept 6 bases outside the gene matches. The CDR3 spans 15 residues. Germline CDR1 and CDR2: LGHNT and FRNRAP. The CDR3 reads CASGWGQGEAGELFF. CDR3 in DNA: TGTGCTAGTGGTTGGGGACAGGGAGAGGCCGGGGAGCTGTTTTTT.

This clone has just one count. The chain employs TRBV4-1 and TRBJ2-5; 10 bases match TRBD2. Germline trimming cut 1 base from V and 1 base from J; bases unmatched to any gene: 9. Germline CDR1 and CDR2: MGHRA and YSYEKL. The CDR3 runs to 18 residues. In nucleotides, the CDR3 is TGCGCCAGCAGCCAAGGGGGGCTAGCGGGGGACCTCCAAGAGACCCAGTACTTC. Translating gives CASSQGGLAGDLQETQYF.

The chain combines TRBV2 with TRBJ2-7; tentative D call: TRBD1 (5 bases). The CDR3 has 12 residues. Per the germline V gene, CDR1 is SNHLY and CDR2 is FYNNEI. Trimming stripped 8 bases from V and 5 bases from J, with 13 bases between. Here the CDR3 DNA reads TGTGCCAGCCCAGGGAATGTGGACGAGCAGTACTTC. Protein: CASPGNVDEQYF.

DNA of the CDR3: TGTGCCACCGATATCGGGACTAGCACTCGGGCGCAGTACTTC. Protein sequence: CATDIGTSTRAQYF. The chain uses TRBV28 and TRBJ2-7, with TRBD2 matching over 9 bases. The CDR3 covers 14 residues. The V segment lost 10 bases and the J segment 9 bases; nucleotides outside the gene matches: 16. CDR1 is MDHEN and CDR2 is SYDVKM in the germline V gene. Filled out from reference TRBV28 and TRBJ2-7, the complete variable domain reads DVKVTQSSRYLVKRTGEKVFLECVQDMDHENMFWYRQDPGLGLRLIYFSYDVKMKEKGDIPEGYSVSREKKERFSLILESASTNQTSMYLCATDIGTSTRAQYFGPGTRLTVT.

The chain couples TRBV7-2 to TRBJ2-7; 7 bases are a match to TRBD2. The junction had 4 bases not matched to a gene; V was cut back by 0 bases and J by 5 bases. CDR1 is SGHTA and CDR2 is FQGNSA in the germline V gene. The length of the CDR3 is 14 residues. The CDR3 region has the DNA TGTGCCAGCAGCTTAGCGGGAGGGGTCGACGAGCAGTACTTC. The encoded protein is CASSLAGGVDEQYF. Based on the CDR3 plus reference TRBV7-2 and TRBJ2-7, the full variable domain is GAGVSQSPSNKVTEKGKDVELRCDPISGHTALYWYRQSLGQGLEFLIYFQGNSAPDKSGLPSDRFSAERTGGSVSTLTIQRTQQEDSAVYLCASSLAGGVDEQYFGPGTRLTVT.

This clone has just a few counts. The sample has other DNA sequences that encode this CDR3 too. V and J are TRBV3-1 (or the pseudogene TRBV3-2) and TRBJ1-5; no firm D call. The CDR3 is 14 amino acids. V lost 0 bases to trimming and J lost 4 bases, with 7 bases between them. Germline values: CDR1 LGHDT, CDR2 YNNKEL (reference sequence). This CDR3 is CASSQDSGNQPQHF. CDR3 bases: TGTGCCAGCAGCCAAGATTCCGGGAATCAGCCCCAGCATTTT.

The chain links TRBV19 to TRBJ1-5, with 7 positions matching TRBD1. The J segment lost 5 bases and the V segment lost 3 bases, leaving 7 bases of the junction unmatched. Looked up from germline, CDR1 is LNHDA and CDR2 is SQIVND (reference sequence). The CDR3 sequence is 15 residues long. CDR3 residues: CASSMTDRDDQPQHF. The CDR3 nucleotides are TGTGCCAGTAGTATGACTGACAGGGATGATCAGCCCCAGCATTTT.

The rearrangement uses TRBV5-1 and TRBJ2-1; the match to TRBD2 covers 9 bases. Germline CDR1 reads SGHRS; CDR2 reads YFSETQ. With V trimmed by 5 bases and J by 4 bases, 7 bases remained unmatched. The length of the CDR3 is 15 residues. The CDR3 sequence: CASRGVAGEYNEQFF. The CDR3, as DNA: TGCGCCAGCAGAGGGGTAGCGGGGGAATACAATGAGCAGTTCTTC.

In this sample, this clone turned up once. The genes are TRBV18 and TRBJ2-1; 11 bases are a match to TRBD2. The germline V gene has CDR1 KGHSH and CDR2 LQKENI. V shed 1 base, J shed 9 bases, and the junction held 5 bases outside the gene matches. The CDR3 is 15 amino acids. CDR3 DNA: TGTGCCAGCTCACCACTGACTAGCGGGATTATTGAGCAGTTCTTC. It is translated as CASSPLTSGIIEQFF.

The J gene is TRBJ1-1, the V gene TRBV7-2, with 7 bases that match TRBD1. This CDR3 region has 13 residues. Per the germline V gene, CDR1 is SGHTA and CDR2 is FQGNSA. The J segment lost 6 bases and the V segment lost 5 bases, leaving 6 bases of the junction unmatched. CDR3 nucleotides: TGTGCCAGCAGCACCGACAGGGACGCTGAAGCTTTCTTT. The encoded protein is CASSTDRDAEAFF.

The rearrangement uses TRBV3-1 (or the pseudogene TRBV3-2) and TRBJ2-1; tentatively, D is TRBD2 (5 bases). Trimming removed 0 bases from V and 8 bases from J, with 14 bases in between. Germline V gene data show CDR1 as LGHDT and CDR2 as YNNKEL (reference sequence). This CDR3 comprises 15 residues. The CDR3 region is CASSQDRLARDEQFF. Written as DNA, the CDR3 is TGTGCCAGCAGCCAAGATCGCCTAGCAAGGGATGAGCAGTTCTTC.

This chain joins TRBV10-2 and TRBJ2-7; the D is unclear. CDR1 is WSHSY, CDR2 SAAADI, per germline. There are 11 residues in the CDR3. V dropped 3 bases and J dropped 5 bases, with 5 bases sitting between them. The CDR3 loop reads CASSDLNEQYF. Written as DNA, the CDR3 is TGCGCCAGCAGTGATCTTAACGAGCAGTACTTC.

The chain links TRBV6-5 to TRBJ1-6; D gene uncertain. The germline V and J ends were trimmed by 2 bases and 5 bases, with 13 bases remaining between them. The CDR3 runs 16 residues. CDR1 and CDR2 (germline): MNHEY, SVGAGI. This chain's CDR3 is CASSYRGDSDNSPLHF. The CDR3, as DNA: TGTGCCAGCAGTTACCGCGGTGATAGCGATAATTCACCCCTCCACTTT.

This rearrangement joins TRBV3-1 (or the pseudogene TRBV3-2) to TRBJ2-1, with 13 bases matching TRBD2. V lost 4 bases, J lost 10 bases, and 10 bases stayed unmatched. This CDR3 is built from 16 residues. Per the germline V gene, CDR1 is LGHDT and CDR2 is YNNKEL (reference sequence). CDR3 sequence reads: CASSPGLAGIWGEQFF. In DNA, the CDR3 is TGTGCCAGCAGCCCGGGACTAGCGGGGATATGGGGCGAGCAGTTCTTC.

J is TRBJ2-7 and V is TRBV28; D might be TRBD2 (5 bases). Germline V gives CDR1 MDHEN, CDR2 SYDVKM. This CDR3 comprises 14 residues. V dropped 7 bases and J dropped 4 bases, with 17 bases sitting between them. The CDR3 spells CASTSGVWTYEQYF. CDR3 DNA sequence: TGTGCCAGCACTTCGGGTGTTTGGACTTACGAGCAGTACTTC. Variable domain in full (rest from reference TRBV28 and TRBJ2-7): DVKVTQSSRYLVKRTGEKVFLECVQDMDHENMFWYRQDPGLGLRLIYFSYDVKMKEKGDIPEGYSVSREKKERFSLILESASTNQTSMYLCASTSGVWTYEQYFGPGTRLTVT.

This clone was counted a single time. CDR3 loop: CASSQPGGELFF. CDR3 nucleotides: TGTGCCAGCAGCCAGCCAGGCGGGGAGCTGTTTTTT. This sequence joins TRBV3-1 (or the pseudogene TRBV3-2) and TRBJ2-2; no definite D call. Trimming stripped 3 bases from V and 7 bases from J, with 6 bases between. The CDR3 consists of 12 residues. Germline CDR1 is LGHDT and CDR2 is YNNKEL (reference sequence).

V gene TRBV6-2 or TRBV6-3 combines with J gene TRBJ2-1, with 7 bases fitting TRBD2. CDR1 is MNHEY, CDR2 SVGEGT, per germline. The CDR3 is 17 amino acids. Trimming took 0 bases from V and 2 from J; bases not matched to a gene: 7. The CDR3 region has the DNA TGTGCCAGCAGTTACTCGACGGGGCGGGAGACCTACAATGAGCAGTTCTTC. Its translation is CASSYSTGRETYNEQFF.

The chain uses TRBV6-6 and TRBJ2-2; D gene uncertain. V was cut by 2 bases and J by 5 bases, with 6 bases left in between. Looked up from germline, CDR1 is MNHNY and CDR2 is SVGAGI (reference sequence). The CDR3 contains 13 residues. Written as DNA, the CDR3 is TGTGCCAGCAGTTACGGAGTTACCGGGGAGCTGTTTTTT. Protein product: CASSYGVTGELFF.

On this clone itself: Relative to the germline gene, one junction end is altered; a read error may explain this. V and J are TRBV7-3 and TRBJ2-7; 8 positions agree with TRBD1. Germline CDR1 is SGHTA and CDR2 is FQGTGA. This CDR3 region has 14 residues. CDR3 DNA: TGTGTCAGCAGCTCAGACAGGGGATCCTACGAGCAGTACTTC. Translated, it gives CVSSSDRGSYEQYF.

This sequence joins TRBV11-1 and TRBJ2-1, with D uncertain. V lost 3 bases and J 4 bases, leaving 10 bases between the germline ends. The CDR3 length is 14 residues. Germline assignment: CDR1 SGHAT and CDR2 FQDESV (reference sequence). CDR3 in DNA: TGTGCCAGCAGCTTGGCGGCAGCGTACAATGAGCAGTTCTTC. Its protein product is CASSLAAAYNEQFF. The full variable domain, its missing parts supplied by reference TRBV11-1 and TRBJ2-1, is EAEVAQSPRYKITEKSQAVAFWCDPISGHATLYWYRQILGQGPELLVQFQDESVVDDSQLPKDRFSAERLKGVDSTLKIQPAELGDSAMYLCASSLAAAYNEQFFGPGTRLTVL.

The chain combines TRBV19 with TRBJ1-4; 7 bases agree with TRBD1. CDR3 length: 13 amino acids. V lost 6 bases, J lost 12 bases, and 10 bases stayed unmatched. Per the germline V gene, CDR1 is LNHDA and CDR2 is SQIVND (reference sequence). The CDR3 region has the DNA TGTGCCAGTAGCCCCGGCAGGGACAGAGAACTGTTTTTT. Amino acids: CASSPGRDRELFF.

This chain joins TRBV9 and TRBJ2-4; D might be TRBD2 (6 bases). The germline gives CDR1 SGDLS, CDR2 YYNGEE. The V end lost 0 bases, the J end lost 5 bases, and 18 bases lay between the germline ends. The CDR3 is made up of 17 amino acids. CDR3 protein: CASSVGIAGTVENIQYF. As DNA, the CDR3 is TGTGCCAGCAGCGTAGGGATCGCGGGGACGGTTGAAAACATTCAGTACTTC.

The chain employs TRBV10-3 and TRBJ1-1, with 9 bases that match TRBD1. From germline, CDR1 is ENHRY and CDR2 SYGVKD. CDR3 length: 13 residues. Trimming removed 7 bases from V and 2 bases from J; junction bases left unmatched: 2. The CDR3: CAIKTGGNTEAFF. Here the CDR3 DNA reads TGTGCCATCAAAACAGGGGGCAACACTGAAGCTTTCTTT.